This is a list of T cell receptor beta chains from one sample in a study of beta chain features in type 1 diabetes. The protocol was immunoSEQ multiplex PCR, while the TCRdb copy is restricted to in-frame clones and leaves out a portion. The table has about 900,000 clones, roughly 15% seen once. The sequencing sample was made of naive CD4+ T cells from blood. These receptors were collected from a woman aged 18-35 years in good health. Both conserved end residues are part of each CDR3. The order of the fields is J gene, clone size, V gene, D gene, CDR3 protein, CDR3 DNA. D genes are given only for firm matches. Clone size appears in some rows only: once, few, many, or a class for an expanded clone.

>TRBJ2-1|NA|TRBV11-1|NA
CASSLGQGGDEQFF
TGTGCCAGCAGCTTAGGTCAGGGGGGCGATGAGCAGTTCTTC
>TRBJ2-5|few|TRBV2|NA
CASSIQETQYF
TGTGCCAGCAGTATACAAGAGACCCAGTACTTC
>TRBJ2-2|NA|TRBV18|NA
CASSTRGSARDTGELFF
TGTGCCAGCTCAACCCGAGGTTCTGCCAGGGACACCGGGGAGCTGTTTTTT
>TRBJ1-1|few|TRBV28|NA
CASRQGSEAFF
TGTGCCAGCAGGCAGGGGAGTGAAGCTTTCTTT
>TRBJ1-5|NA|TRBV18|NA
CASSLEIDTHSNQPQHF
TGTGCCAGCTCACTCGAAATAGACACCCATAGCAATCAGCCCCAGCATTTT
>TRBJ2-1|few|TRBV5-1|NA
CASSLTAGPLREQFF
TGCGCCAGCAGCCTCACAGCCGGGCCCTTAAGAGAGCAGTTCTTC
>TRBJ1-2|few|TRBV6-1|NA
CASSNYGYTF
TGTGCCAGCAGTAATTATGGCTACACCTTC
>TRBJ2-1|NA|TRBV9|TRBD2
CASSAGLNTYNEQFF
TGTGCCAGCAGCGCGGGACTAAATACCTACAATGAGCAGTTCTTC
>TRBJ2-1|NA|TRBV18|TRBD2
CASSREAGVYNEQFF
TGTGCCAGCTCCCGAGAAGCGGGAGTCTACAATGAGCAGTTCTTC
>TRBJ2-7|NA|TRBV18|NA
CASSPAAGSSYEQYF
TGTGCCAGCTCACCGGCGGCGGGGAGCTCCTACGAGCAGTACTTC
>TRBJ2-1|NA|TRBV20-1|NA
CSARTANEQFF
TGCAGTGCCAGGACAGCCAATGAGCAGTTCTTC
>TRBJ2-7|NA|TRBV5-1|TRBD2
CASSLGTSAYEQYF
TGCGCCAGCAGCCTCGGGACTAGCGCGTACGAGCAGTACTTC
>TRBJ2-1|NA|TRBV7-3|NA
CASSLTLGYNEQFF
TGTGCCAGCAGCTTAACACTGGGCTACAATGAGCAGTTCTTC
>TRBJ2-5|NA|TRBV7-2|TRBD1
CASSHGTEETQYF
TGTGCCAGCAGCCACGGGACAGAAGAGACCCAGTACTTC
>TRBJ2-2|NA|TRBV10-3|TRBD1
CAISATQGAYTGELFF
TGTGCCATCAGTGCAACGCAGGGGGCGTACACCGGGGAGCTGTTTTTT
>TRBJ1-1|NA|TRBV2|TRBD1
CASSSRDRDLEAFF
TGTGCCAGCAGTTCCCGGGACAGGGACCTTGAAGCTTTCTTT
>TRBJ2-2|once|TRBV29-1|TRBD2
CGASGSLTGELFF
TGCGGTGCTAGCGGGAGTCTTACCGGGGAGCTGTTTTTT
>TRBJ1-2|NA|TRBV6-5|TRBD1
CASSGQGNGYTF
TGTGCCAGCAGTGGACAGGGGAATGGCTACACCTTC
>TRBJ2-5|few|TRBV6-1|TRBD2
CASRQAGVKETQYF
TGTGCCAGCCGACAAGCGGGAGTGAAAGAGACCCAGTACTTC
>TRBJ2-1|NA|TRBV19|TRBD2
CASSTRTGTSAYNEQFF
TGTGCCAGTAGTACGAGAACCGGGACTAGCGCCTACAATGAGCAGTTCTTC